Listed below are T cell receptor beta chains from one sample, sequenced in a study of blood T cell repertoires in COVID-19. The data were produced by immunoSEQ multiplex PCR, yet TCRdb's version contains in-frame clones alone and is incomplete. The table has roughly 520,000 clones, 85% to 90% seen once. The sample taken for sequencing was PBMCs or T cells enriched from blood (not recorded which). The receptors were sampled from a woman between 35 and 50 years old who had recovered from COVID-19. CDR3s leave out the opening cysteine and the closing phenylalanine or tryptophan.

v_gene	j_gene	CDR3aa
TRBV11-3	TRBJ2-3	ASSLGITGLAGYTDTQY
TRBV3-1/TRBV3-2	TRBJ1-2	ASSQDWQGGYGYT
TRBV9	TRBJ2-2	ASSSTGSGTGELF
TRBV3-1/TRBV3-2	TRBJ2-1	ASSLKTSGYNEQF
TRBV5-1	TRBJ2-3	ASSLGSVEDTQY
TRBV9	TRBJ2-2	ASSVEGLAGSQELF
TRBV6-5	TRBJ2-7	ASHRKQTGTGEQY
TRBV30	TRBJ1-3	AWRLEGRLSGNTIY
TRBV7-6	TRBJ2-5	ASSLGREGLRETQY
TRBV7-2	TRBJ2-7	ASSRSLAGDEQY
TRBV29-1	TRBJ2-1	SVETGTSGRPEQF
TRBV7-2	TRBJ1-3	ASRQGQGNTIY
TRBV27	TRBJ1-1	ASSHDLDRTREAF
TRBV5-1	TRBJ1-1	ASSLDPQGLTPEAF
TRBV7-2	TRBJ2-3	ASSLRGRSTDTQY
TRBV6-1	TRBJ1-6	ASSDTNTYNSPLH
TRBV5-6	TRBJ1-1	ASSSMGLVAF
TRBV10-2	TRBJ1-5	ASSYTEEGPQH
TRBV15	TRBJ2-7	ATSRELAGTYEQY
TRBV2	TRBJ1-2	ASSHRGDYGYT
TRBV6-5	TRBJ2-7	ASSPTLREQY
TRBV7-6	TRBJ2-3	ASSSPGLAATDTQY
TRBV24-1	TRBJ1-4	ATSDPTGGEKLF
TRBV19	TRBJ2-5	ATSPQAGRVETQY
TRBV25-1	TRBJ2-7	ASRSGSGAYEQY
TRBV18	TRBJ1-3	ASSPDRVSTGNTIY
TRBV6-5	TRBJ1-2	ASSYGVTGSNYGYT
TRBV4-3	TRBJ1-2	ASSPLGQGSGYT
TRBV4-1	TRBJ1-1	ASSQDQGMPVTF
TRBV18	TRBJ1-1	ASSPTGGLDTEAF
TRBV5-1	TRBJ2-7	ASSGVAGISYEQY
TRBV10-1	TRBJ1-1	ASSEATIGAF
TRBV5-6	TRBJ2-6	ASSRQGSGANVLT
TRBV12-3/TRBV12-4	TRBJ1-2	ASSLEAYGYT
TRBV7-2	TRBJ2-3	ASSLVVGFTDTQY
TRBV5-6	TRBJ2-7	ASSFDRENEQY
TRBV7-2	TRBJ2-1	ASSSRTSGSAHNEQF
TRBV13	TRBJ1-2	ASSLGTGGVYGYT
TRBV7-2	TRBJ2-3	ASSKPRDTQY
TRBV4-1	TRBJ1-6	ASSQVGAGDGSPLH
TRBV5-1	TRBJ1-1	ASSLTTGGAMNTEAF
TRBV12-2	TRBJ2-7	ASRLCPSGIGEQY
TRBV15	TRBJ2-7	ATSRAAGTGPYEQY
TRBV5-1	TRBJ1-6	ASSSAGNNSPLH
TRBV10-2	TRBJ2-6	ASRRTDRGFLGSGANVLT
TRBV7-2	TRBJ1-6	ASSPVGARNSPLH
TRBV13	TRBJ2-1	ASSFRTSGRARSNNEQF
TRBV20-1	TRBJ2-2	SASLSSGSGELF
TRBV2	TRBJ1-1	ASSEALRWTQTEAF
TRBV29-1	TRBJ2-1	SVVGQGSWAYNEQF
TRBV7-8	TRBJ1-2	ASSPDVGGYDGYT
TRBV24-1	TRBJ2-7	ATSDSRLAGAEEQY
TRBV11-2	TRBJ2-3	ASSVGLAGDFTDTQY
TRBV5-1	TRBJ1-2	ASSLGAGGVYGYT
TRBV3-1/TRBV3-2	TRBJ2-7	ASSLRGAGASGGEQY